One TCR beta chain is described in this entry. These data belong to a study of blood T cell repertoires in COVID-19. Germline values: CDR1 SGHVS, CDR2 FNYEAQ. The CDR3 length is 15 residues. V dropped 7 bases and J dropped 4 bases, with 17 bases sitting between them. Only in-frame clones appear in the TCRdb table, and some are missing; sequencing was by immunoSEQ multiplex PCR. Counted here are about 85,000 clones, approximately 90% occurring once; the ten biggest clones make up around 2.3%. This chain joins TRBV7-6 and TRBJ2-1, with D tentatively TRBD1 (6 bases). Sequencing was done on a sample of peripheral blood. This receptor was identified in a human donor with active COVID-19. The donor label of this sample is uncertain. Here the CDR3 DNA reads TGTGCCAGCAAACCCGGTGGGGACATATACAATGAGCAGTTCTTC. As protein: CASKPGGDIYNEQFF.